Described below is a single TCR beta chain sequence and its context. V lost 5 bases, J lost 4 bases, and 2 bases stayed unmatched. The CDR3 runs 13 residues. The germline V gene has CDR1 SGHAT and CDR2 FQNNGV. This entry belongs to a study of blood T cell repertoires in COVID-19. About the research overall: Sources were T cells, B-cell-depleted T cells, or PBMCs; the material itself was cDNA or gDNA.

Authors' analysis steps: Quantification of nucleated cells was approximated via reference gene primer amplification. Profiled with immunoSEQ multiplex PCR; TCRdb holds only in-frame clones, not every one. That table gives V, J and clone size, and the DNA gave D and trimming. In the table there are about 73,000 clones, over 80% of which are singletons. Sequences were obtained from peripheral blood. The V call is TRBV11-2, the J call TRBJ2-7; 10 nucleotides match TRBD1. This clonotype originated in an elderly man with active or convalescent COVID-19. CDR3 bases: TGTGCCAGCAGCGCGGGACAGGGGTACGAGCAGTACTTC. Protein: CASSAGQGYEQYF.